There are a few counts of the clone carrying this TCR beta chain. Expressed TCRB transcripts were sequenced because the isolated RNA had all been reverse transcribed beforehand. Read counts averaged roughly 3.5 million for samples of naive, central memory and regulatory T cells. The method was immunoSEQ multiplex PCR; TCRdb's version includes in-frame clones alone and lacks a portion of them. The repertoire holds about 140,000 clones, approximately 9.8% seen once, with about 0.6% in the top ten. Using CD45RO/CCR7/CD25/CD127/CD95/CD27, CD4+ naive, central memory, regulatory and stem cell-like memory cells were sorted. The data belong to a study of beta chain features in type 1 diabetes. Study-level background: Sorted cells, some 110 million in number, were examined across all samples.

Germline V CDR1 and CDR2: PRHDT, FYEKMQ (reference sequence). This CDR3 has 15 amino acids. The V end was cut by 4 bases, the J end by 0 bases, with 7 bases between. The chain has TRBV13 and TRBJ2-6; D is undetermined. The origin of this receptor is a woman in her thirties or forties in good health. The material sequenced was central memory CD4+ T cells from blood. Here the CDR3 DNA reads TGTGCCAGCAGCTCCGCAGGCTCTGGGGCCAACGTCCTGACTTTC. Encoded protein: CASSSAGSGANVLTF.